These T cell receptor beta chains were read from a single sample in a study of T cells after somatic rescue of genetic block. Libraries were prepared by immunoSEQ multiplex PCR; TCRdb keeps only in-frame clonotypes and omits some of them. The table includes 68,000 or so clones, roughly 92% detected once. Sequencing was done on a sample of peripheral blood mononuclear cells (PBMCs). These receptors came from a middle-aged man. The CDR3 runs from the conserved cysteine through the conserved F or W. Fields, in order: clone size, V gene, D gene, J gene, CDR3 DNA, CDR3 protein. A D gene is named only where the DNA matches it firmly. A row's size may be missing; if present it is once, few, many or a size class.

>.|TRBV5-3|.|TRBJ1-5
TGTGCCAGAAGCTTGGAGGGAGCATTCCTCCCGCATTTT
CARSLEGAFLPHF
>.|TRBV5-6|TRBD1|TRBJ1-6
TGTGCCAGCAGCGCGGGGACAGCCGGCTCCTATAATTCACCCCTCCACTTT
CASSAGTAGSYNSPLHF
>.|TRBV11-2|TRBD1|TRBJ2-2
TGTGCCAGCAGCTACGGCAGGGGGCAAGTCGGGGAGCTGTTTTTT
CASSYGRGQVGELFF
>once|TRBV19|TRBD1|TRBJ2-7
TGTGCCAGTAGCAGGGGGCAAGTGTACGAGCAGTACTTC
CASSRGQVYEQYF
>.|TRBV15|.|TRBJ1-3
TGTGCCACCTACGGGCGAGTCGGCTCTGGAAACACCATATATTTT
CATYGRVGSGNTIYF
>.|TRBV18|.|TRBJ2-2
TGTGCCAGCTCAACTGAAAGGGGCACCGGGGAGCTGTTTTTT
CASSTERGTGELFF
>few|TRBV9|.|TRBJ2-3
TGTGCCAGCAGCGAATGGGGGAGAGGGGAAACGCAGTATTTT
CASSEWGRGETQYF
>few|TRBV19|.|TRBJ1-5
TGTGCCAGTAGTTTCGACCTAGAAAGGAATCAGCCCCAGCATTTT
CASSFDLERNQPQHF
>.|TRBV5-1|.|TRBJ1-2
TGCGCCAGCAGCTATTCCGGGACGGAATATGGCTACACCTTC
CASSYSGTEYGYTF
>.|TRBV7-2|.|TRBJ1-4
TGTGCCAGCAGCCCAACTCAGGGATATGAAAAACTGTTTTTT
CASSPTQGYEKLFF
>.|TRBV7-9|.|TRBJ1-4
TGTGCCAGCAGCTTAGGGGAGACTAATGAAAAACTGTTTTTT
CASSLGETNEKLFF
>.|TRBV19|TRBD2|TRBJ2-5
TGTGCCAGTAGGCTAGCGGGTCTAGAGACCCAGTACTTC
CASRLAGLETQYF
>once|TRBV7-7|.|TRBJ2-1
TGTGCTAGCAGCTTAGGCAGGGGGGATGAGCAGTTCTTC
CASSLGRGDEQFF
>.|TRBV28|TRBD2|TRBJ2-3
TGTGCCAGCAGTCCTTTGGGACTAGCGGACAGCACAGATACGCAGTATTTT
CASSPLGLADSTDTQYF
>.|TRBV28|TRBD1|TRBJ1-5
TGTGCCAGCAGTTCGGGACAGCTCAATCAGCCCCAGCATTTT
CASSSGQLNQPQHF
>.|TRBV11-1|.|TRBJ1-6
TGTGCCAGCAGCTTCAACTCCGGGGCACCCCTCCACTTT
CASSFNSGAPLHF
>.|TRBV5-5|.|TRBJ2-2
TGTGCCAGCAGCTCCTACCGGAGGGGGCGAAGGACCGGGGAGCTGTTTTTT
CASSSYRRGRRTGELFF
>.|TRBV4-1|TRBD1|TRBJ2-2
TGCGCCAGCAGCCAACCGACAGGGGGCCCCGGGGAGCTGTTTTTT
CASSQPTGGPGELFF
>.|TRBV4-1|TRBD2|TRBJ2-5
TGCGCCAGCAGCCAAGCTCCGGGAGGGCCGGAGACCCAGTACTTC
CASSQAPGGPETQYF
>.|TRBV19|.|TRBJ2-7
TGTGCCAGTAAGGGCCAGTTCTACGAGCAGTACTTC
CASKGQFYEQYF
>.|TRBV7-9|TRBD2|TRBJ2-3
TGTGCCAGCAGCTTAGAAAGACTAGCGGGATATAGAGATACGCAGTATTTT
CASSLERLAGYRDTQYF
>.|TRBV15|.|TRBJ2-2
TGTGCCACCAGCAGAGTCGGACAGATTATCACCGGGGAGCTGTTTTTT
CATSRVGQIITGELFF
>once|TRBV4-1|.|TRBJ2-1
TGCGCCAGCAGCCACTTGGCGGGGAGCTCCTACAATGAGCAGTTCTTC
CASSHLAGSSYNEQFF